The 9 T cell receptor beta chains presented below share a single source sample, sequenced in a study of control samples from healthy donors and cancer patients. The protocol was immunoSEQ multiplex PCR, while the TCRdb copy is restricted to in-frame clones and leaves out a portion. This table has 70,000 to 100,000 clones, less than 90% appearing once. The sample was blood. These receptors were taken from a woman aged 60-70 years in good health.

The chain couples TRBV19 to TRBJ2-2, with D hard to call. The V and J ends lost 5 bases and 0 bases respectively, with 16 bases between them. This CDR3 has 17 amino acids. Germline CDR1 LNHDA, CDR2 SQIVND (reference sequence). The CDR3 loop is CASSAPGRPSNTGELFF. The CDR3 DNA is TGTGCCAGTAGTGCCCCGGGTCGGCCGTCGAACACCGGGGAGCTGTTTTTT.

This sequence joins TRBV7-8 and TRBJ2-3; D is possibly TRBD2 (7 bases). V was cut by 4 bases and J by 2 bases, with 13 bases left in between. Germline V gene lookup returns CDR1 SGHVS and CDR2 FQNEAQ. The CDR3 extends over 15 amino acids. The CDR3 DNA is TGTGCCAGCAGCTCGGCACGGGGGGCCACAGATACGCAGTATTTT. This codes for CASSSARGATDTQYF.

This chain joins TRBV4-2 and TRBJ2-1, with TRBD2 matching over 10 bases. With 6 bases clipped from V and 5 bases from J, the junction kept 10 bases outside the gene matches. Germline lookup yields CDR1 LGHNA and CDR2 YNFKEQ. The CDR3 totals 16 residues. Here the CDR3 DNA reads TGTGCCAGCAGAAGTGCCGGGACTAGCGTGAACAATGAGCAGTTCTTC. This translates into CASRSAGTSVNNEQFF.

The chain joins TRBV28 to TRBJ2-1; D unclear. The CDR3 runs to 14 residues. CDR1 and CDR2 (germline): MDHEN, SYDVKM. V was clipped by 8 bases and J by 0 bases, with 11 bases between them. CDR3 sequence reads: CASRAAFSYNEQFF. CDR3 nucleotides: TGTGCCAGCCGGGCTGCGTTCTCCTACAATGAGCAGTTCTTC. The full variable domain, with the rest looked up from reference TRBV28 and TRBJ2-1, is DVKVTQSSRYLVKRTGEKVFLECVQDMDHENMFWYRQDPGLGLRLIYFSYDVKMKEKGDIPEGYSVSREKKERFSLILESASTNQTSMYLCASRAAFSYNEQFFGPGTRLTVL.

This clone has a handful of counts. V gene TRBV7-9 combines with J gene TRBJ1-2; 9 bases are shared with TRBD1. Losses at the gene ends were 4 bases for V and 3 bases for J; bases not matched to a gene: 9. This CDR3 is built from 16 residues. CDR1 SEHNR and CDR2 FQNEAQ come from the germline V gene (reference sequence). CDR3 sequence reads: CASSSNLGQGDYGYTF. The CDR3 nucleotides are TGTGCCAGCAGCTCCAACCTGGGACAGGGTGACTATGGCTACACCTTC. The whole variable domain, remainder taken from reference TRBV7-9 and TRBJ1-2, is DTGVSQNPRHKITKRGQNVTFRCDPISEHNRLYWYRQTLGQGPEFLTYFQNEAQLEKSRLLSDRFSAERPKGSFSTLEIQRTEQGDSAMYLCASSSNLGQGDYGYTFGSGTRLTVV.

V and J are TRBV11-3 and TRBJ2-3; the match to TRBD2 covers 10 bases. CDR1 and CDR2 from the germline V gene are SGHNT and YENEEA. The CDR3 spans 16 residues. The ends lost 1 base at V and 5 bases at J; junction bases unmatched: 6. CDR3 bases: TGTGCCAGCAGCTTAGGCGCTAGCGGGAGTTTAGATACGCAGTATTTT. Translating gives CASSLGASGSLDTQYF.

This clone was seen just once. The chain uses TRBV20-1 and TRBJ2-2; D gene uncertain. This CDR3 is built from 14 residues. With 3 bases removed from V and 1 base from J, the gap between germline ends came to 9 bases. CDR1 and CDR2 from the germline V gene are DFQATT and SNEGSKA (reference sequence). CDR3 in DNA: TGCAGTGCTAGTCGACACTTGAACACCGGGGAGCTGTTTTTT. Protein: CSASRHLNTGELFF.

This clone is labeled as large. The chain is built from TRBV6-1 and TRBJ1-5; D is undetermined. V lost 2 bases and J lost 9, with 14 bases in between. CDR1 and CDR2 from the germline V gene are MNHNS and SASEGT. The CDR3 sequence is 14 residues long. The CDR3 DNA is TGTGCCAGCAGTGAATGGGGTCCGGCGACGCCCCAGCATTTT. It translates to CASSEWGPATPQHF.

The chain carries TRBV7-2 and TRBJ2-5; D is unclear. The V gene lost 1 base and the J gene lost 5 bases, with 11 bases spanning the gap. Germline assignment: CDR1 SGHTA and CDR2 FQGNSA. CDR3 length: 14 amino acids. The CDR3, as DNA: TGTGCCAGCAGCTTAGGGGGTAGCCATGAGACCCAGTACTTC. Protein: CASSLGGSHETQYF.